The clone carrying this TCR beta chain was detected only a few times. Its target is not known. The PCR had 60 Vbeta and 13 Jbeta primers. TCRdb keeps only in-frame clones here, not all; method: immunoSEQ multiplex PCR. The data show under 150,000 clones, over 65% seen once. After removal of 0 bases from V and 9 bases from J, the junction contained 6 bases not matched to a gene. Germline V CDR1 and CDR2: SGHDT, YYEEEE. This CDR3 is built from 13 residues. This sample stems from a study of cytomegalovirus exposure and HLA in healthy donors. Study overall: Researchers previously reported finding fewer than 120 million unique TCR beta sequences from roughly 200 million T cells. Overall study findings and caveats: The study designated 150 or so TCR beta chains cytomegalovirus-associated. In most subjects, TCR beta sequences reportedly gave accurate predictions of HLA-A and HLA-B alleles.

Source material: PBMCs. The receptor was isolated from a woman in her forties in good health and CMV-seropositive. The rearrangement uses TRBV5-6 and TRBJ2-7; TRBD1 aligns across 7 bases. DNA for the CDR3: TGTGCCAGCAGCTTGGAAGACAGGGATCGGCAGTACTTC. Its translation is CASSLEDRDRQYF.